The following is a T cell receptor (beta chain) sequence with its context. Its antigen remains unknown. A CD45RA+ naive subset and a CD45RA-negative memory subset were split from CD4+ cells. The CDR3 consists of 11 residues. V lost 5 bases and J 1 base, leaving 2 bases between the germline ends. Germline CDR1 and CDR2: KGHSH and LQKENI. For sorted subsets, 150 to 200 ng DNA per replicate equaled 30,000 or so T cell genomes. The table came from immunoSEQ multiplex PCR; TCRdb's copy has only in-frame clones and leaves some out. The sample holds about 1.5 million clones, 96% seen once. These data originate in a study of shared clonotypes between healthy human individuals. Broader study findings: Sequencing depth was a factor that was expected to affect clonotype sharing among donors. Investigators collected only blood, and repertoires in tissues likely differ.

Sequencing was done on a sample of naive CD4+ T cells sorted from blood. Noted subset: CD45RA+ positively selected. This clonotype was sampled from a man aged 25 to 40 in good health. J is TRBJ1-1 and V is TRBV18; D unclear. Here the CDR3 DNA reads TGTGCCAGCTCAGAGAACACTGAAGCTTTCTTT. Translation gives CASSENTEAFF.